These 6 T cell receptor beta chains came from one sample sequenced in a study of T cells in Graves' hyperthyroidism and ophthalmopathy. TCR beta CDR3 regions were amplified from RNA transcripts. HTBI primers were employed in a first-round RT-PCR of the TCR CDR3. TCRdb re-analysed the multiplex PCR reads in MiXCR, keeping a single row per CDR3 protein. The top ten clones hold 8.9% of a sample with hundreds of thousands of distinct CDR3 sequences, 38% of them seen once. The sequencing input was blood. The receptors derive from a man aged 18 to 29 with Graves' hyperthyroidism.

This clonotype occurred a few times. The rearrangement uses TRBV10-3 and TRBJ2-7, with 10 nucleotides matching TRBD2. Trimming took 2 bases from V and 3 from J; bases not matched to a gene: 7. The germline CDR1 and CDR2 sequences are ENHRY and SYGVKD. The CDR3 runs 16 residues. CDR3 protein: CAISEGSGRGLYEQYF. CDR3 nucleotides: TGTGCCATCAGTGAGGGGAGCGGGAGGGGCCTCTACGAGCAGTACTTC.

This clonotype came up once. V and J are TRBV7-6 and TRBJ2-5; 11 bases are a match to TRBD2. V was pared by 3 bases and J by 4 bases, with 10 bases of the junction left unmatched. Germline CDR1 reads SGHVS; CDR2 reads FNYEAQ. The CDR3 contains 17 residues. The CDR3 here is CASSFSLSGRAGETQYF. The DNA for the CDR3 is TGTGCCAGCAGCTTCTCTCTTAGCGGGAGGGCCGGAGAGACCCAGTACTTC.

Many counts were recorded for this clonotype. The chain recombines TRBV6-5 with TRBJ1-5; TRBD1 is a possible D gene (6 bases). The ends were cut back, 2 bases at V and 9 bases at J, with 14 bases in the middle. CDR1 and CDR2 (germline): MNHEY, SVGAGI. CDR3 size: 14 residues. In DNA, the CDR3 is TGTGCCAGCAGTTACACGGGGGGCGGGTGGCCCCAGCATTTT. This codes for CASSYTGGGWPQHF.

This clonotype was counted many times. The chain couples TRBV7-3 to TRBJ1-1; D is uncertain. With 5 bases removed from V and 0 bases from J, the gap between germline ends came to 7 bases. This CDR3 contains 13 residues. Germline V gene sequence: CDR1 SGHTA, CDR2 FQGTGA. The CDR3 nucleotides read TGTGCCAGCAGCCATTGGATGAACACTGAAGCTTTCTTT. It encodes CASSHWMNTEAFF.

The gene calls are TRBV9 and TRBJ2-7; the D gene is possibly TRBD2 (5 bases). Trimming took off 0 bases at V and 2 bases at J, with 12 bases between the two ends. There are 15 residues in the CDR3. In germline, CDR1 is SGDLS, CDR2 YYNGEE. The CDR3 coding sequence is TGTGCCAGCAGCGTAGGGGGTGAGGGTCCCTACGAGCAGTACTTC. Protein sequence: CASSVGGEGPYEQYF.

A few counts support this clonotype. CDR3 amino acids: CSATRDLTGAAYEQYF. The CDR3 DNA sequence: TGCAGTGCCACCCGGGACCTAACGGGAGCAGCCTACGAGCAGTACTTC. V and J are TRBV20-1 and TRBJ2-7; possibly TRBD2 for D (6 bases). Deletions cut 6 bases from V and 2 bases from J, with 23 bases between. Germline CDR1 and CDR2: DFQATT and SNEGSKA (reference sequence). This CDR3 contains 16 residues.